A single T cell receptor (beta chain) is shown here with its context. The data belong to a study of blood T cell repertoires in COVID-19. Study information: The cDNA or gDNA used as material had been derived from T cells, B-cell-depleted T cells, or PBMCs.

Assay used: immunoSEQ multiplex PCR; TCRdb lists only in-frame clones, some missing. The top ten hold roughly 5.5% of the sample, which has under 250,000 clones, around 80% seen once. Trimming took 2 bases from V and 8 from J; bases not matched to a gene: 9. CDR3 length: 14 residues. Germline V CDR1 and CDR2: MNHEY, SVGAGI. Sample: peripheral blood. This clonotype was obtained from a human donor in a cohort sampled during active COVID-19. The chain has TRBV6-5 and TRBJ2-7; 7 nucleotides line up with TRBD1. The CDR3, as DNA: TGTGCCAGCAGTTACGGCCAGGGGGTGTACCAGCAGTACTTC. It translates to CASSYGQGVYQQYF.